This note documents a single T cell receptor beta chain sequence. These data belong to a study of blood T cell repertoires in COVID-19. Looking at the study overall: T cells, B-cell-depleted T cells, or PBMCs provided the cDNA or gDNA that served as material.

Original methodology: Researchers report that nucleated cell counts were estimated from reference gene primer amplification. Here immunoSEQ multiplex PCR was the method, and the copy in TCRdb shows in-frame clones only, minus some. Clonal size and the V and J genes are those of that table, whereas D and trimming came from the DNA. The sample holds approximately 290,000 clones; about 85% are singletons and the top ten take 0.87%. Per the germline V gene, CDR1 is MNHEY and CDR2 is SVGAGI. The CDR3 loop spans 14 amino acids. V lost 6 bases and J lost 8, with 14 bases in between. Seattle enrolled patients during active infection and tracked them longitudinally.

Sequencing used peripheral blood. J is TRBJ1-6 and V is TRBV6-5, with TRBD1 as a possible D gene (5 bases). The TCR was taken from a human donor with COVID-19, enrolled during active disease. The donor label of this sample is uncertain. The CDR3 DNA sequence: TGTGCCAGCAGACGGGCCATACAGGATTCACCCCTCCACTTT. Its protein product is CASRRAIQDSPLHF.